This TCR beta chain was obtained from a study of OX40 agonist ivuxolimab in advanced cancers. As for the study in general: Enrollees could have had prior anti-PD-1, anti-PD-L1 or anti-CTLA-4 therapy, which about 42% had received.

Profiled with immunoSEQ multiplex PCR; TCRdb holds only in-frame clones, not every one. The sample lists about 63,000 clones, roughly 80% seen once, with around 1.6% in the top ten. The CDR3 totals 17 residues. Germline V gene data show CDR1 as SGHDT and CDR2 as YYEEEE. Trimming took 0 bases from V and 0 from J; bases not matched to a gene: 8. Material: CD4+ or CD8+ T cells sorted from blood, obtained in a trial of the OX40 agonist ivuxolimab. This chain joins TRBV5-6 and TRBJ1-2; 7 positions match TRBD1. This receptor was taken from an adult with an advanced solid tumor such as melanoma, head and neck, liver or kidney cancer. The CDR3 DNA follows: TGTGCCAGCAGCTTGGCAGGGGGGTATGGAGCTAACTATGGCTACACCTTC. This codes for CASSLAGGYGANYGYTF.